This TCR beta chain is from a study of response to subunit inactivated influenza vaccine. In regard to this clonotype: What it binds is unknown.

General study results and limits: That few new T cells are recruited by each seasonal influenza vaccination was the authors' suggestion.

Each CDR3 protein gets one entry after TCRdb re-called the RT-PCR reads with MiXCR. The sample has more than 700,000 distinct CDR3 sequences; about 20% are singletons. Germline lookup yields CDR1 DFQATT and CDR2 SNEGSKA (reference sequence). CDR3 size: 15 residues. V was cut by 4 bases and J by 0 bases, with 12 bases left in between. Sample: PBMCs from blood, taken 4 to 6 days after vaccination. The TCR comes from a man aged 50-60 years who received an inactivated influenza vaccine. The chain links TRBV20-1 to TRBJ2-2; D call uncertain. The CDR3 is CSAIGAFANTGELFF. In nucleotides, the CDR3 is TGCAGTGCTATAGGTGCCTTCGCGAACACCGGGGAGCTGTTTTTT.